This T cell receptor beta chain was documented in a study of T cell responses to AZD1222 COVID-19 vaccine. The CDR3 extends over 11 amino acids. V lost 6 bases, J lost 8 bases, and 13 bases lay in between. Germline CDR1 SQVTM, CDR2 ANQGSEA. The method was immunoSEQ multiplex PCR; TCRdb's version includes in-frame clones alone and lacks a portion of them. The sample carries 180,000 or so clones, just over 90% recorded once. The chain links TRBV29-1 to TRBJ1-2; D is undetermined. This receptor was obtained from an adult who received the AZD1222 COVID-19 vaccine. This sample comprised peripheral blood, obtained 28 days after the second AZD1222 dose. The CDR3 nucleotides read TGCAGCGTGTACGAGGATCGCGGCTACACCTTC. Translation gives CSVYEDRGYTF.